A single sample is the source of the 27 T cell receptor beta chains below, sequenced in a study of T cell responses to AZD1222 COVID-19 vaccine. The method was immunoSEQ multiplex PCR; TCRdb's version includes in-frame clones alone and lacks a portion of them. The sample yields approximately 93,000 clones, roughly 90% seen once. This specimen was peripheral blood, taken 28 days after the second AZD1222 dose. Receptors were obtained from an adult who received the AZD1222 COVID-19 vaccine.

The rearrangement uses TRBV5-1 and TRBJ2-5; 10 positions agree with TRBD1. The CDR3 spans 14 residues. With 4 bases clipped from V and 3 bases from J, the junction kept 3 bases outside the gene matches. The germline CDR1 and CDR2 sequences are SGHRS and YFSETQ. CDR3 protein: CASSVGTGEETQYF. CDR3 nucleotides: TGCGCCAGCAGCGTAGGGACAGGGGAAGAGACCCAGTACTTC.

The rearrangement joins TRBV5-4 to TRBJ2-3; no clear D. This CDR3 has 15 amino acids. Germline CDR1 and CDR2: SGHNT and YYREEE (reference sequence). V shed 1 base and J shed 1 base, with 10 bases lying between them. The CDR3 coding sequence is TGTGCCAGCAGCTTGTTAAGCTGGGGCACAGATACGCAGTATTTT. Translation: CASSLLSWGTDTQYF.

The DNA of the CDR3 is TGTGCCAGCAGCCGTGACCGGGAGACCCAGTACTTC. As protein: CASSRDRETQYF. This chain connects TRBV5-6 to TRBJ2-5; D remains ambiguous. V was clipped by 4 bases and J by 5 bases, with 9 bases between them. Germline V gene data show CDR1 as SGHDT and CDR2 as YYEEEE. The CDR3 runs 12 residues.

The chain uses TRBV2 and TRBJ2-7; D is possibly TRBD1 (5 bases). V gave up 1 base and J gave up 2 bases, with 12 bases separating them. This CDR3 has 15 amino acids. Germline CDR1 is SNHLY and CDR2 is FYNNEI. Written as DNA, the CDR3 is TGTGCCAGCAGTGAAGGCCCAGGGCGAACCTACGAGCAGTACGTC. It specifies CASSEGPGRTYEQYV.

The V call is TRBV5-1, the J call TRBJ1-5; D remains unclear. V gave up 0 bases and J gave up 6 bases, with 7 bases separating them. Germline CDR1 is SGHRS and CDR2 is YFSETQ. The CDR3 length is 13 residues. The CDR3 coding sequence is TGCGCCAGCAGCTTGGAGACTGGTCAGCCCCAGCATTTT. This sequence encodes CASSLETGQPQHF. Complete variable domain (other parts from reference TRBV5-1 and TRBJ1-5): KAGVTQTPRYLIKTRGQQVTLSCSPISGHRSVSWYQQTPGQGLQFLFEYFSETQRNKGNFPGRFSGRQFSNSRSEMNVSTLELGDSALYLCASSLETGQPQHFGDGTRLSIL.

The chain links TRBV27 to TRBJ1-6; 9 bases fit TRBD1. V gave up 7 bases and J gave up 7 bases; unmatched junction bases: 8. Germline lookup yields CDR1 MNHEY and CDR2 SMNVEV (reference sequence). The CDR3 is 15 amino acids. The CDR3 nucleotides read TGTGCCAGCACGCGCTTACAGGGGGCGAATTCACCCCTCCACTTT. It codes for CASTRLQGANSPLHF.

The count of this clone is one. CDR3 protein: CAISSAGGIYNSPLHF. The CDR3 DNA is TGTGCCATCAGTTCGGCAGGGGGGATCTATAATTCACCCCTCCACTTT. The chain uses TRBV10-3 and TRBJ1-6; 7 positions match TRBD1. The CDR3 contains 16 residues. Germline V lookup: CDR1 ENHRY, CDR2 SYGVKD. J lost 3 bases, V lost 5 bases, and 7 bases had no gene match.

The chain recombines TRBV6-5 with TRBJ2-7; TRBD2 matches 7 bases. The CDR3 is 11 amino acids. J gave up 4 bases and V 8 bases, and 2 bases lay outside the gene matches. Germline loops: CDR1 MNHEY, CDR2 SVGAGI. Written as DNA, the CDR3 is TGTGCCAGCGGGAGGGGTTACGAGCAGTACGTC. Protein: CASGRGYEQYV.

This chain connects TRBV6-5 to TRBJ2-5, with D hard to call. Per germline, CDR1 MNHEY and CDR2 SVGAGI. Trimming took off 8 bases at V and 5 bases at J, with 9 bases between the two ends. The CDR3 has 11 residues. In nucleotides, the CDR3 is TGTGCCAGCCTCGGCCGGGAGACCCAGTACTTC. It specifies CASLGRETQYF.

This chain uses TRBV27 with TRBJ2-7; 9 nucleotides line up with TRBD1. The CDR3 loop spans 18 amino acids. Germline values: CDR1 MNHEY, CDR2 SMNVEV (reference sequence). V shed 3 bases and J 0 bases; nucleotides not matched to a gene: 12. CDR3 sequence (DNA): TGTGCCAGCAGTTTTGTCCCGGGACAGGGCGCTAACTCCTACGAGCAGTACGTC. Translation gives CASSFVPGQGANSYEQYV.

The V gene is TRBV3-1 (or the pseudogene TRBV3-2), the J gene TRBJ2-5; the D is unclear. The V end was cut by 1 base, the J end by 4 bases, with 4 bases between. Germline CDR1 is LGHDT and CDR2 is YNNKEL (reference sequence). This CDR3 has 12 residues. The CDR3 DNA sequence: TGTGCCAGCAGCCAAGTGGGAGAGACCCAGTACTTC. Translation gives CASSQVGETQYF.

V and J are TRBV7-2 and TRBJ2-5; a weak D match, TRBD2 (5 bases). The CDR3 is 16 residues long. V was clipped by 5 bases and J by 4 bases, with 20 bases between them. Per the germline V gene, CDR1 is SGHTA and CDR2 is FQGNSA. CDR3 sequence: CASSGVASSRGETQYF. The CDR3 DNA reads as TGTGCCAGCAGCGGTGTGGCTAGCTCACGCGGAGAGACCCAGTACTTC.

The chain has TRBV9 and TRBJ1-1, with D perhaps matching TRBD1 (6 bases). The CDR3 totals 19 residues. Germline V gene data show CDR1 as SGDLS and CDR2 as YYNGEE. V was clipped by 0 bases and J by 0 bases, with 21 bases between them. The CDR3 DNA is TGTGCCAGCAGCGTAGGCCCTGGACTGGGACACAACATGAACACTGAAGCTTTCTTT. This encodes CASSVGPGLGHNMNTEAFF.

The V gene is TRBV15, the J gene TRBJ2-3; D is ambiguous. CDR1 and CDR2 (germline): LNHNV, YYDKDF (reference sequence). Trimming pared 0 bases from V and 5 bases from J, leaving 12 bases between. The CDR3 extends over 15 amino acids. The CDR3 reads CATSRDPVSGDTQYF. In DNA, the CDR3 is TGTGCCACCAGCAGAGATCCGGTCTCGGGAGATACGCAGTATTTT.

This rearrangement joins TRBV7-8 to TRBJ2-7; TRBD1 aligns across 7 bases. CDR1 is SGHVS and CDR2 is FQNEAQ in the germline V gene. The CDR3 runs 15 residues. Trimming removed 1 base from V and 3 bases from J; junction bases left unmatched: 6. CDR3 DNA: TGTGCCAGCAGCTTAGGCGACAGGGTGTTCTACGAGCAGTACTTC. As protein: CASSLGDRVFYEQYF.

The chain uses TRBV10-2 and TRBJ2-5; D is ambiguous. V lost 0 bases and J lost 1, with 3 bases in between. Germline CDR1 WSHSY, CDR2 SAAADI. CDR3 size: 13 residues. The CDR3 here is CASSESPQETQYF. CDR3 bases: TGCGCCAGCAGTGAGTCGCCCCAAGAGACCCAGTACTTC.

CDR3 in amino acids: CASSLESRGNQPQHF. The DNA for the CDR3 is TGTGCCAGCAGCTTAGAATCGAGGGGGAATCAGCCCCAGCATTTT. The rearrangement uses TRBV7-2 and TRBJ1-5; possible D gene TRBD1, 6 bases. The V end was cut by 1 base, the J end by 4 bases, with 11 bases between. Per the germline V gene, CDR1 is SGHTA and CDR2 is FQGNSA. This CDR3 contains 15 residues.

V is TRBV7-2 and J is TRBJ1-1; possible D gene TRBD1, 5 bases. CDR3 length equals 13 residues. Germline CDR1 and CDR2: SGHTA and FQGNSA. Between the trimmed V and J ends, which lost 5 bases and 4 bases, there was a span of 11 bases. The CDR3 sequence: CASSLDTFTEAFF. CDR3 bases: TGTGCCAGCAGCCTGGACACCTTCACTGAAGCTTTCTTT.

V gene TRBV9 combines with J gene TRBJ1-5; perhaps TRBD1 as D (6 bases). The CDR3 is 18 amino acids. V was cut by 4 bases and J by 0 bases, with 20 bases left in between. The germline gives CDR1 SGDLS, CDR2 YYNGEE. The CDR3, as DNA: TGTGCCAGCAGCACAAGGACAGTCCTCATTAATAGCAATCAGCCCCAGCATTTT. Amino acids: CASSTRTVLINSNQPQHF.

The chain is built from TRBV7-3 and TRBJ1-2; 9 nucleotides match TRBD1. The germline V gene encodes CDR1 SGHTA and CDR2 FQGTGA. V shed 4 bases, J shed 5 bases, and the junction held 17 bases outside the gene matches. This CDR3 spans 18 amino acids. CDR3: CASSSRDRAPRRSYGYTF. The CDR3 DNA follows: TGTGCCAGCAGCTCCCGGGACAGGGCCCCGAGACGGTCTTATGGCTACACCTTC.

In DNA form, the CDR3 reads TGTGCCAGCAGAAGGGTCTACGACGGGGAGCTGTTTTTT. This codes for CASRRVYDGELFF. This chain links TRBV6-5 with TRBJ2-2; D not resolved. V was clipped by 6 bases and J by 7 bases, with 12 bases between them. The germline gives CDR1 MNHEY, CDR2 SVGAGI. CDR3 length: 13 residues.

The chain recombines TRBV25-1 with TRBJ1-1; D is possibly TRBD1 (6 bases). The CDR3 runs 12 residues. The V gene's germline CDR1 is MGHDK and CDR2 SYGVNS. V lost 4 bases and J lost 10, with 13 bases in between. DNA for the CDR3: TGTGCCAGCAGTGCCGTCGGGGGGCGAGCTTTCTTT. Residues: CASSAVGGRAFF.

The chain uses TRBV10-3 and TRBJ2-7; D unclear. V shed 3 bases and J shed 3 bases, with 9 bases lying between them. The CDR3 totals 13 residues. Germline values: CDR1 ENHRY, CDR2 SYGVKD. The CDR3: CAISEGQVYEQYF. CDR3 DNA: TGTGCCATCAGTGAAGGTCAGGTCTACGAGCAGTACTTC.

The chain uses TRBV12-2 and TRBJ1-6; TRBD1, the D gene given by the table, was not confirmed from the DNA. TRBV12-2 is designated a pseudogene. The CDR3 sequence is 19 residues long. Written as DNA, the CDR3 is TGTGCAAGTCGCTTTAAATGGACAGTAGAGTCCTCCTATAATTCACCCCTCCACTTT. This gives the protein CASRFKWTVESSYNSPLHF.

The rearrangement links TRBV12-3 or TRBV12-4 to TRBJ1-5; tentative D call: TRBD1 (6 bases). The ends were cut back, 7 bases at V and 6 bases at J, with 13 bases in the middle. CDR3 length equals 13 residues. The CDR3 loop reads CASNGQSAQPQHF. The CDR3 coding sequence is TGTGCCAGCAACGGACAGTCCGCTCAGCCCCAGCATTTT.

The chain has TRBV5-6 and TRBJ1-2; D is perhaps TRBD1 (5 bases). Deletions cut 0 bases from V and 0 bases from J, with 6 bases between. There are 14 residues in the CDR3. The V gene's germline CDR1 is SGHDT and CDR2 YYEEEE. The CDR3 DNA reads as TGTGCCAGCAGCTTGGACAGGCCTAACTATGGCTACACCTTC. Translated, it gives CASSLDRPNYGYTF.

This chain connects TRBV12-3 or TRBV12-4 to TRBJ1-2; 7 bases map to TRBD1. The CDR3 consists of 12 residues. After removal of 4 bases from V and 8 bases from J, the junction contained 4 bases not matched to a gene. This CDR3 is CASSWDRKGYTF. CDR3 in DNA: TGTGCCAGCAGTTGGGACAGAAAGGGCTACACCTTC.